The 9 T cell receptor beta chains presented below share a single source sample, sequenced in a study of CD8+ T cells in alopecia areata. Extraction and reverse transcription of RNA yielded cDNA as the sequencing template. Assay used: immunoSEQ multiplex PCR; TCRdb lists only in-frame clones, some missing. The data contain 150,000 to 200,000 clones, 55% to 75% of them singletons. This sample's treatment: oral pan-JAK inhibitor, 5-10 mg twice daily. The starting material was CD4+ T cells sorted from blood, obtained at week 4, from a patient treated with tofacitinib. Every receptor here comes from a human donor with alopecia areata.

At least ten counts were recorded for this clone. The rearrangement uses TRBV7-2 and TRBJ1-3; D is undetermined. Germline assignment: CDR1 SGHTA and CDR2 FQGNSA. The length of the CDR3 is 14 residues. The V end was cut by 5 bases, the J end by 0 bases, with 8 bases between. In nucleotides, the CDR3 is TGTGCCAGCAGCCTCGTTAGCTCTGGAAACACCATATATTTT. It is translated as CASSLVSSGNTIYF.

This chain links TRBV15 with TRBJ1-2, with TRBD1 as a possible D gene (5 bases). The CDR3 loop spans 15 amino acids. Germline V CDR1 and CDR2: LNHNV, YYDKDF (reference sequence). V was pared by 1 base and J by 6 bases, with 15 bases between. The CDR3 here is CATSRVSGGSHGYTF. The CDR3, as DNA: TGTGCCACCAGCAGAGTCTCGGGGGGGAGCCATGGCTACACCTTC.

This CDR3 is CASSLMTSGQVDQPQHF. For the CDR3, the DNA is TGTGCCAGCAGCTTAATGACTTCCGGACAGGTCGATCAGCCCCAGCATTTT. V and J are TRBV7-8 and TRBJ1-5, with TRBD1 matching over 7 bases. CDR3 length: 17 residues. Per germline, CDR1 SGHVS and CDR2 FQNEAQ. The trim removed 2 bases at V and 5 bases at J, leaving 12 bases unmatched.

V is TRBV27 and J is TRBJ1-6; D remains unclear. Trimming took off 3 bases at V and 3 bases at J, with 0 bases between the two ends. Germline values: CDR1 MNHEY, CDR2 SMNVEV (reference sequence). The CDR3 covers 12 residues. CDR3: CASSFYNSPLHF. The CDR3 bases are TGTGCCAGCAGTTTCTATAATTCACCCCTCCACTTT.

J is TRBJ2-5 and V is TRBV5-4, with TRBD2 identical over 8 bases. CDR1 is SGHNT, CDR2 YYREEE, per germline (reference sequence). V was clipped by 2 bases and J by 13 bases; unmatched bases: 7. CDR3 length equals 12 residues. The CDR3 loop reads CASSFTGGPLYF. CDR3 nucleotide sequence: TGTGCCAGCAGCTTTACGGGGGGGCCTCTGTACTTC.

This clone came up a few times. The chain's CDR3 is CASSQTRDPTPQYF. The CDR3 DNA follows: TGCGCCAGCAGCCAGACAAGAGACCCCACTCCGCAGTATTTT. This chain connects TRBV4-1 to TRBJ2-3; no definite D call. The germline V and J ends were trimmed by 3 bases and 10 bases, with 17 bases remaining between them. Germline CDR1 and CDR2: MGHRA and YSYEKL. CDR3 size: 14 residues.

This clone was seen a single time. The rearrangement links TRBV9 to TRBJ2-1, with 10 bases fitting TRBD2. V gave up 3 bases and J gave up 8 bases; unmatched junction bases: 8. The CDR3 is made up of 15 amino acids. CDR1 and CDR2 (germline): SGDLS, YYNGEE. For the CDR3, the DNA is TGTGCCAGCAGCGCTACAGCGGGGGGGCCGGATGAGCAGTTCTTC. Its protein is CASSATAGGPDEQFF. Filled out from reference TRBV9 and TRBJ2-1, the complete variable domain reads DSGVTQTPKHLITATGQRVTLRCSPRSGDLSVYWYQQSLDQGLQFLIQYYNGEERAKGNILERFSAQQFPDLHSELNLSSLELGDSALYFCASSATAGGPDEQFFGPGTRLTVL.

This chain links TRBV27 with TRBJ2-5; 12 bases align to TRBD2. The germline gives CDR1 MNHEY, CDR2 SMNVEV (reference sequence). V lost 4 bases and J lost 0; bases outside the gene matches: 3. CDR3 length equals 16 residues. The chain's CDR3 is CASSSWTSGDQETQYF. The CDR3 bases are TGTGCCAGCAGTTCGTGGACTAGCGGGGACCAAGAGACCCAGTACTTC.

This clone has just one count. The chain carries TRBV30 and TRBJ1-4; no definite D call. Trimming stripped 0 bases from V and 8 bases from J, with 13 bases between. Germline CDR1 is GTSNPN and CDR2 is SVGIG (reference sequence). This CDR3 is built from 14 residues. CDR3 nucleotides: TGTGCCTGGAGTGTACTTTCGGGGAACGAAAAACTGTTTTTT. Amino acids: CAWSVLSGNEKLFF.